One and the same sample provided the 12 T cell receptor beta chains below, sequenced in a study of T-cell reconstitution after alpha-beta-depleted transplantation in children. Preparation of the TCRbeta library was carried out with unique molecular identifiers. A single record per CDR3 protein comes from TCRdb applying MiXCR to the PCR reads. The sample lists roughly 70,000 distinct CDR3 sequences; roughly 4.9% were seen once. This specimen consisted of PBMCs, mostly from graft donor cells, obtained 180 days after TCRalphabeta/CD19-depleted stem cell transplant. Receptors originate from a boy under two years old who had a stem cell transplant for acute myeloid leukemia, so the T cells may come from the graft donor.

This clonotype was counted many times. V usage is TRBV4-3 and J usage is TRBJ2-2; no clear D gene. CDR1 and CDR2 from the germline V gene are LGHNA and YSLEER. The CDR3 is made up of 15 amino acids. The germline V and J ends were trimmed by 0 bases and 8 bases, with 13 bases remaining between them. The CDR3 sequence: CASSQDGRKLGELFF. CDR3 nucleotides: TGCGCCAGCAGCCAAGACGGCAGGAAACTTGGGGAGCTGTTTTTT.

This clonotype was counted many times. The chain employs TRBV6-2 or TRBV6-3 and TRBJ2-2, with D possibly called TRBD1 or TRBD2 (5 bases each). The CDR3 spans 17 residues. With 7 bases removed from V and 3 bases from J, the gap between germline ends came to 21 bases. The germline V gene encodes CDR1 MNHEY and CDR2 SVGEGT. The CDR3, as DNA: TGTGCCAGCACCTACCCCGGCCGGGACCACTACACCGGGGAGCTGTTTTTT. It yields the protein CASTYPGRDHYTGELFF.

This clonotype showed up many times. The rearrangement joins TRBV20-1 to TRBJ1-1; D not certain. V lost 1 base, J lost 3 bases, and 21 bases lay in between. CDR3 length equals 17 residues. CDR1 is DFQATT, CDR2 SNEGSKA, per germline (reference sequence). The CDR3 coding sequence is TGCAGTGCTAGAGGAGTCAGTTTAGGTTCCGAGGACACTGAAGCTTTCTTT. It is translated as CSARGVSLGSEDTEAFF.

This clonotype was counted ten times or more. The chain links TRBV20-1 to TRBJ2-3; the match to TRBD1 covers 8 bases. V lost 4 bases and J lost 4; bases outside the gene matches: 10. The CDR3 loop spans 15 amino acids. The germline V gene encodes CDR1 DFQATT and CDR2 SNEGSKA (reference sequence). The DNA of the CDR3 is TGCAGTGCTATAGAGACAGGGGAGTTTGCAGATACGCAGTATTTT. Its translation is CSAIETGEFADTQYF.

This clonotype has just a few counts. This chain joins TRBV7-2 and TRBJ1-2; 8 bases are a match to TRBD1. After removal of 3 bases from V and 3 bases from J, the junction contained 6 bases not matched to a gene. Germline CDR1 and CDR2: SGHTA and FQGNSA. The CDR3 runs to 15 residues. The DNA of the CDR3 is TGTGCCAGCAGCTTTTGGGACAGGAGATACTATGGCTACACCTTC. Encoded protein: CASSFWDRRYYGYTF.

This clonotype has ten or more counts. J is TRBJ1-5 and V is TRBV19; D perhaps matches TRBD1 (5 bases). Germline lookup yields CDR1 LNHDA and CDR2 SQIVND (reference sequence). The CDR3 loop spans 18 amino acids. The V and J ends lost 5 bases and 4 bases respectively, with 24 bases between them. This chain's CDR3 is CASSLERLPGEFNQPQHF. The CDR3 DNA sequence: TGTGCCAGTAGTCTCGAGAGACTACCGGGGGAGTTTAATCAGCCCCAGCATTTT.

This clonotype appeared many times. In DNA, the CDR3 is TGTGCCAGCAGTCCGACAGGTTTCACAGATACGCAGTATTTT. This sequence encodes CASSPTGFTDTQYF. J is TRBJ2-3 and V is TRBV12-3 or TRBV12-4; tentatively, D is TRBD1 (6 bases). The CDR3 loop spans 14 amino acids. V lost 5 bases to trimming and J lost 2 bases, with 11 bases between them.

This clonotype was observed many times. The rearrangement uses TRBV28 and TRBJ2-3; 10 bases match TRBD2. Trimming at V came to 6 bases and at J to 7 bases, leaving 4 bases not matched to a gene. The germline gives CDR1 MDHEN, CDR2 SYDVKM. The CDR3 totals 13 residues. The CDR3 spells CASRLAGTNTQYF. As DNA, the CDR3 is TGTGCCAGCAGACTAGCGGGGACCAATACGCAGTATTTT.

The chain is built from TRBV7-9 and TRBJ2-5, with 12 positions matching TRBD2. V lost 5 bases and J lost 4; bases outside the gene matches: 8. The CDR3 sequence is 16 residues long. Germline CDR1 and CDR2: SEHNR and FQNEAQ (reference sequence). The DNA of the CDR3 is TGTGCCAGCAGCATCCTAGCGGGGGGGCCGTCAGAGACCCAGTACTTC. Its protein is CASSILAGGPSETQYF.

The table lists this clonotype with many counts. V usage is TRBV7-7 and J usage is TRBJ2-2, with 9 bases matching TRBD1. V lost 5 bases and J lost 5; bases outside the gene matches: 6. The CDR3 is 15 amino acids. Per the germline V gene, CDR1 is SSHAT and CDR2 is FNYEAQ (reference sequence). The CDR3 sequence: CASSDPGQGTGELFF. CDR3 nucleotide sequence: TGTGCCAGCAGCGACCCGGGACAGGGAACCGGGGAGCTGTTTTTT.

This clonotype was found many times. The V and J genes are TRBV11-2 and TRBJ2-3, with 8 bases identical to TRBD2. J gave up 2 bases and V 5 bases, and 9 bases lay outside the gene matches. Germline V gene lookup returns CDR1 SGHAT and CDR2 FQNNGV. This CDR3 has 16 amino acids. The CDR3 spells CASSPRAGGATDTQYF. As DNA, the CDR3 is TGTGCCAGCAGCCCCCGGGCCGGGGGGGCCACAGATACGCAGTATTTT. Combining the CDR3 with reference TRBV11-2 and TRBJ2-3 gives the whole variable domain EAGVAQSPRYKIIEKRQSVAFWCNPISGHATLYWYQQILGQGPKLLIQFQNNGVVDDSQLPKDRFSAERLKGVDSTLKIQPAKLEDSAVYLCASSPRAGGATDTQYFGPGTRLTVL.

This clonotype was recorded many times. The chain combines TRBV27 with TRBJ1-3; D is ambiguous. CDR3 size: 12 residues. Germline values: CDR1 MNHEY, CDR2 SMNVEV (reference sequence). The V gene lost 7 bases and the J gene lost 0 bases, with 4 bases spanning the gap. The CDR3 nucleotides read TGTGCCAGCATGAGCTCTGGAAACACCATATATTTT. This gives the protein CASMSSGNTIYF.